Listed below are T cell receptor beta chains from one sample, sequenced in a study of shared clonotypes between healthy human individuals. Using immunoSEQ multiplex PCR, the repertoire was profiled, and TCRdb retains in-frame clones only, with some absent. Counted here are approximately 2.5 million clones, around 90% occurring once; the ten biggest clones make up over 0.12%. What was sequenced was naive CD4+ T cells sorted from blood. The receptor source for this set is a young man in good health. Each CDR3 is given without its conserved first and last residue.

v_call	j_call	cdr3_aa
TRBV27	TRBJ1-2	ASSPQGFRYT
TRBV7-9	TRBJ1-5	ASSLGRGGAPRDQPQH
TRBV6-1	TRBJ2-7	ASRIDSATYEQY
TRBV5-4	TRBJ2-2	ASSLDPRPGELF
TRBV9	TRBJ1-2	ASSADSFYGYT
TRBV9	TRBJ2-2	ASSVQGENAGELF
TRBV11-2	TRBJ2-1	ASSLAFGTGLNEQF
TRBV7-6	TRBJ2-3	ASSLLLAASTDTQY
TRBV11-3	TRBJ2-2	ASSFGATGELF
TRBV18	TRBJ2-1	ASSPSPTSGYNEQF
TRBV10-3	TRBJ1-1	AISESGQTHTEAF
TRBV10-3	TRBJ1-2	AVLIVPGPSYGYT
TRBV5-1	TRBJ2-2	ASSLNTGELF
TRBV6-5	TRBJ1-2	ASSSGQGRGYT
TRBV27	TRBJ2-7	ASSVAGRHEQY
TRBV7-9	TRBJ1-1	ASNPPAGQGFAF
TRBV15	TRBJ2-5	ATSPLGGDQETQY
TRBV30	TRBJ2-2	AWSAYRTSGVNTGELF
TRBV9	TRBJ2-1	ASSVVGGWGGPRNEQF
TRBV2	TRBJ1-6	ASSDESLNSPLH
TRBV4-2	TRBJ1-5	ASSQDSSQPQH
TRBV30	TRBJ2-1	AWSGLAKTYNEQF
TRBV30	TRBJ1-6	AWDRVNSPLH
TRBV2	TRBJ1-4	ASSQGLEKLF
TRBV5-1	TRBJ2-3	ASGREVSTDTQY
TRBV7-8	TRBJ1-3	ASSLEGGIRKLGNTIY
TRBV28	TRBJ1-5	ASSNLHQPQH
TRBV5-6	TRBJ2-5	ASSGQGLPTETQY
TRBV28	TRBJ1-4	ASSFQDREGEKLF
TRBV7-7	TRBJ2-7	ASTKTHRGSSYEQY
TRBV9	TRBJ2-2	ASSATTSGSRTGELF
TRBV10-3	TRBJ1-1	ATSRTGTGEGGEAF